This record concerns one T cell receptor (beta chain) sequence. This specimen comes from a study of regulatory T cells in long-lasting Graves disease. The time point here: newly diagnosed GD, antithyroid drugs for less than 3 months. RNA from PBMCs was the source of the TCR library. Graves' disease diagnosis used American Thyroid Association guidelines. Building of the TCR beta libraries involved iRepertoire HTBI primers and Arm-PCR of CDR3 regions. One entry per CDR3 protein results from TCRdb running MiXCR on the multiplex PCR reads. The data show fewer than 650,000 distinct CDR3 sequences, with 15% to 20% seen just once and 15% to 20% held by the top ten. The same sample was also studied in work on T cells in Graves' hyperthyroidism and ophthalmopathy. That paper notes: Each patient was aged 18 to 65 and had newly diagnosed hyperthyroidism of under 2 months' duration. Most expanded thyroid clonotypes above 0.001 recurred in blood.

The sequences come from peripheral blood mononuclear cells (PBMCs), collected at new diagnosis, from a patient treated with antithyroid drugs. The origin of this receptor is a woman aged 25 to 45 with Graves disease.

The CDR3 DNA sequence: TGTGCCAGCAGCTTTAGTAGTTATGGCTACACCTTC. Residues: CASSFSSYGYTF. The chain couples TRBV5-6 to TRBJ1-2; D unresolved. This CDR3 has 12 amino acids. Per germline, CDR1 SGHDT and CDR2 YYEEEE. V lost 2 bases and J 5 bases, leaving 7 bases between the germline ends. Looking up the rest from reference TRBV5-6 and TRBJ1-2 gives the full variable domain: DAGVTQSPTHLIKTRGQQVTLRCSPKSGHDTVSWYQQALGQGPQFIFQYYEEEERQRGNFPDRFSGHQFPNYSSELNVNALLLGDSALYLCASSFSSYGYTFGSGTRLTVV.